The 17 T cell receptor beta chains in this list originate from one sample, sequenced in a study of OX40 agonist ivuxolimab in advanced cancers. Library creation used the immunoSEQ multiplex PCR assay. Imported from immuneACCESS, the table was reduced by TCRdb to in-frame sequences with V and J called. These copies leave out some clones; in studies compared against another copy, an unresolved V gene accounts for under half, and the cause of the remainder is not known. In this sample the table shows about 48,000 clones, about 85% of which occur a single time. Jointly, the top ten make up about 10% of the sample. The sample was CD4+ or CD8+ T cells sorted from blood, taken in a trial of the OX40 agonist ivuxolimab. The receptor source for this set is an adult with an advanced solid tumor such as melanoma, head and neck, liver or kidney cancer.

The V gene is TRBV28, the J gene TRBJ2-2; no firm D call. The CDR3 extends over 10 amino acids. Trimming removed 8 bases from V and 4 bases from J, with 2 bases in between. Germline values: CDR1 MDHEN, CDR2 SYDVKM. The CDR3 is CASSTGELFF. Here the CDR3 DNA reads TGTGCCAGCTCCACCGGGGAGCTGTTTTTT.

The chain carries TRBV14 and TRBJ2-5; D is uncertain. Trimming cost V 5 bases and J 4 bases, with 17 bases left between them. CDR3 length: 15 amino acids. CDR1 and CDR2 from the germline V gene are SGHDN and FVKESK. The CDR3 reads CASSSLAGRLETQYF. CDR3 coding DNA: TGTGCCAGCAGCAGTCTTGCTGGGCGGTTAGAGACCCAGTACTTC.

The chain is built from TRBV4-1 and TRBJ1-2; no firm D call. V was pared by 0 bases and J by 3 bases, with 11 bases between. Germline V gives CDR1 MGHRA, CDR2 YSYEKL. This CDR3 has 15 amino acids. The CDR3 sequence is CASSQELSQHYGYTF. The CDR3 coding sequence is TGCGCCAGCAGCCAAGAGCTGTCACAACACTATGGCTACACCTTC.

This rearrangement joins TRBV9 to TRBJ1-2; maybe TRBD1 (6 bases). V was trimmed by 4 bases and J by 8 bases, leaving 18 bases between them. Germline V gene lookup returns CDR1 SGDLS and CDR2 YYNGEE. The CDR3 covers 14 residues. The CDR3 region has the DNA TGTGCCAGCAGCCTCTCCGCGGGGGCTGGAGGCTACACCTTC. Translating gives CASSLSAGAGGYTF.

The chain recombines TRBV14 with TRBJ2-5; D remains ambiguous. CDR1 is SGHDN and CDR2 is FVKESK in the germline V gene. Trimming took off 4 bases at V and 1 base at J, with 1 base between the two ends. This CDR3 has 11 residues. CDR3 loop: CASSRQETQYF. The CDR3 bases are TGTGCCAGCAGCCGCCAAGAGACCCAGTACTTC.

V and J are TRBV27 and TRBJ1-2; the match to TRBD1 covers 10 bases. The ends lost 5 bases at V and 7 bases at J; junction bases unmatched: 7. The length of the CDR3 is 14 residues. Germline V gene lookup returns CDR1 MNHEY and CDR2 SMNVEV (reference sequence). The CDR3 DNA reads TGTGCCAGCAGTAGGACCGGGACAGGGGCTGGCTACACCTTC. The encoded protein is CASSRTGTGAGYTF.

CDR3 residues: CSVVTGSYGYTF. The DNA of the CDR3 is TGCAGCGTTGTTACAGGGTCCTATGGCTACACCTTC. The chain links TRBV29-1 to TRBJ1-2, with D possibly TRBD1 on 6 matching bases. V lost 4 bases and J 4 bases, leaving 10 bases between the germline ends. CDR3 length equals 12 residues. Germline assignment: CDR1 SQVTM and CDR2 ANQGSEA.

The rearrangement links TRBV5-6 to TRBJ2-7; D not resolved. In germline, CDR1 is SGHDT, CDR2 YYEEEE. Trimming pared 3 bases from V and 2 bases from J, leaving 6 bases between. This CDR3 comprises 12 residues. The chain's CDR3 is CASSSTTYEQYF. DNA of the CDR3: TGTGCCAGCAGCTCGACCACCTACGAGCAGTACTTC.

For the CDR3, the DNA is TGTGCCAGCAGTGAAGCGAAGGGACTAGCGACCCTGGAGACCCAGTACTTC. It translates to CASSEAKGLATLETQYF. The chain links TRBV6-1 to TRBJ2-5; 10 nucleotides match TRBD2. Unmatched junction bases numbered 9, after V lost 0 bases and J lost 5 bases. CDR1 is MNHNS and CDR2 is SASEGT in the germline V gene. The CDR3 totals 17 residues.

This chain links TRBV5-1 with TRBJ1-6; D possibly corresponds to TRBD1 (5 bases). Germline CDR1 and CDR2: SGHRS and YFSETQ. The CDR3 length is 15 residues. V gave up 1 base and J gave up 10 bases, with 15 bases separating them. The CDR3 DNA is TGCGCCAGCAGCTTGATCGGCAGGGTCGACTCACCCCTCCACTTT. Protein product: CASSLIGRVDSPLHF. The full variable domain, its missing parts supplied by reference TRBV5-1 and TRBJ1-6, is KAGVTQTPRYLIKTRGQQVTLSCSPISGHRSVSWYQQTPGQGLQFLFEYFSETQRNKGNFPGRFSGRQFSNSRSEMNVSTLELGDSALYLCASSLIGRVDSPLHFGNGTRLTVT.

This clone appeared a few times. This chain uses TRBV9 with TRBJ2-1; 11 bases match TRBD1. This CDR3 spans 16 amino acids. CDR1 SGDLS and CDR2 YYNGEE come from the germline V gene. V lost 1 base to trimming and J lost 7 bases; unmatched junction nucleotides: 7. The CDR3 DNA is TGTGCCAGCAGCGTAAAAGGTGGACAGGGGGCAAATGAGCAGTTCTTC. This encodes CASSVKGGQGANEQFF.

This clone was picked up a small number of times. This chain connects TRBV29-1 to TRBJ2-7, with a tentative D call TRBD1 (5 bases). Germline loops: CDR1 SQVTM, CDR2 ANQGSEA. This CDR3 has 15 residues. The ends were cut back, 3 bases at V and 2 bases at J, with 17 bases in the middle. The CDR3 DNA reads as TGCAGCGTTGAGGGTCCAGGGAACTTCCCCTACGAGCAGTACTTC. Protein sequence: CSVEGPGNFPYEQYF.

The chain employs TRBV2 and TRBJ2-3, with 12 bases lining up with TRBD2. V was pared by 6 bases and J by 4 bases, with 8 bases of the junction left unmatched. Germline CDR1 reads SNHLY; CDR2 reads FYNNEI. The length of the CDR3 is 16 residues. CDR3 DNA: TGTGCCAGCAGGGTGACTAGCGGGAGAGATCCAGATACGCAGTATTTT. This sequence encodes CASRVTSGRDPDTQYF.

This chain joins TRBV2 and TRBJ1-2; D is unresolved. The V end was cut by 4 bases, the J end by 2 bases, with 2 bases between. This CDR3 spans 11 amino acids. Germline V gene lookup returns CDR1 SNHLY and CDR2 FYNNEI. The CDR3 is CASSANYGYTF. For the CDR3, the DNA is TGTGCCAGCAGTGCCAACTATGGCTACACCTTC.

This chain joins TRBV11-2 and TRBJ2-2; D could derive from TRBD1 or TRBD2 (5 bases each). Germline V CDR1 and CDR2: SGHAT, FQNNGV. The CDR3 loop spans 14 amino acids. The V end lost 2 bases, the J end lost 6 bases, and 10 bases lay between the germline ends. CDR3 amino acids: CASSLNVGAGELFF. CDR3 nucleotides: TGTGCCAGCAGCTTAAATGTGGGGGCCGGGGAGCTGTTTTTT.

This clone has a handful of counts. V gene TRBV18 combines with J gene TRBJ2-4; weak D call: TRBD1 (5 bases). Trimming cost V 9 bases and J 7 bases, with 22 bases left between them. CDR1 is KGHSH and CDR2 is LQKENI in the germline V gene. The CDR3 sequence is 15 residues long. The CDR3 region has the DNA TGTGCCAGTTCTCGACAGTCGCCAGGACGGAACATTCAGTACTTC. Residues: CASSRQSPGRNIQYF. Complete variable domain (other parts from reference TRBV18 and TRBJ2-4): NAGVMQNPRHLVRRRGQEARLRCSPMKGHSHVYWYRQLPEEGLKFMVYLQKENIIDESGMPKERFSAEFPKEGPSILRIQQVVRGDSAAYFCASSRQSPGRNIQYFGAGTRLSVL.

The chain is built from TRBV28 and TRBJ1-1; TRBD1 aligns across 9 bases. With V trimmed by 6 bases and J by 3 bases, 8 bases remained unmatched. The CDR3 extends over 15 amino acids. Germline V CDR1 and CDR2: MDHEN, SYDVKM. The DNA of the CDR3 is TGTGCCAGCAGAAACAGGGGGCTATTGGACACTGAAGCTTTCTTT. Residues: CASRNRGLLDTEAFF.